A selection of T cell receptor beta chains follows, all from one sample in a study of cytomegalovirus exposure and HLA in healthy donors. Here immunoSEQ multiplex PCR was the method, and the copy in TCRdb shows in-frame clones only, minus some. The sample carries about 120,000 clones, about 70% recorded once. Sequenced: PBMCs. The receptors were sampled from a woman between 35 and 50 years old in good health and CMV-seropositive. CDR3s leave out the opening cysteine and the closing phenylalanine or tryptophan. A D gene is named only where the DNA matches it firmly.

j_gene,d_gene,v_gene,CDR3aa
TRBJ1-1,TRBD1,TRBV7-3,ASSPSNPGTETF
TRBJ1-3,-,TRBV25-1,ANIPSHVDSGNTIY
TRBJ1-5,TRBD1,TRBV19,ASIRQGASNQPQH
TRBJ1-1,-,TRBV10-3,AISDRVNTEAF
TRBJ1-6,-,TRBV6-1,ASLGGLRPNSPLH
TRBJ1-1,TRBD1,TRBV7-9,ASSSSGGNTEAF
TRBJ2-7,TRBD2,TRBV10-3,AIKRISGGADEQY
TRBJ2-2,-,TRBV9,ASSPSGAGTGELF
TRBJ2-7,-,TRBV18,ASSSTGLTRFSYEQY
TRBJ2-2,-,TRBV5-1,ASSLAGSTGELF
TRBJ1-4,-,TRBV5-1,ASSGARAMGFNEKLF
TRBJ2-1,-,TRBV15,ATSRGGGSYNEQF
TRBJ2-1,TRBD2,TRBV29-1,SVFSVYGGASNPSYNEQF
TRBJ2-5,-,TRBV10-3,AISDGGGDSRETQY
TRBJ1-2,-,TRBV7-9,ASSLGTVVGKGGYT
TRBJ2-6,-,TRBV6-1,ASSDTGGANVLT
TRBJ2-5,TRBD2,TRBV4-1,ASSRGTSGGAGETQY
TRBJ1-5,-,TRBV6-1,ASSALYSNQPQH
TRBJ1-5,-,TRBV2,ASSNPTGPQH
TRBJ1-5,-,TRBV30,AWSANSNQPQH
TRBJ1-1,TRBD1,TRBV19,ASIDRGNRNTEAF
TRBJ1-2,-,TRBV2,ASSLYIEGYT
TRBJ2-4,-,TRBV5-4,ASSLGGDQGKNIQY
TRBJ2-3,-,TRBV9,ASSRTGYTDTQY
TRBJ1-4,-,TRBV27,ASSLKIRSGFIDGRIFGEKLF
TRBJ1-1,TRBD1,TRBV6-5,ASSYTGAALNTEAF
TRBJ2-5,TRBD2,TRBV30,AWRVPGGGAGETQY
TRBJ2-7,-,TRBV10-1,ASSAGYEQY
TRBJ2-6,-,TRBV5-1,ASSQGSLGVGANVLT
TRBJ2-2,-,TRBV30,AWSVLGLANTGELF
TRBJ1-4,TRBD1,TRBV19,ASSPIGTGTLSTNEKLF
TRBJ1-2,-,TRBV30,AWARVPYGYT
TRBJ2-3,-,TRBV7-2,ASSQQGYTDTQY
TRBJ2-1,TRBD2,TRBV2,ASTPGLAGGRHEQF
TRBJ1-2,-,TRBV30,AWTVNGGARYNYT
TRBJ2-2,-,TRBV2,ASSGNEAGELF
TRBJ2-2,-,TRBV4-1,ASSQVGGTGELF
TRBJ2-1,-,TRBV5-1,ASSPGHAVNNEQF
TRBJ2-3,TRBD2,TRBV7-3,ASSRQSGGTTDTQY
TRBJ2-3,-,TRBV19,ASRQGTDTQY
TRBJ2-1,-,TRBV4-1,ASSQAGFYGNEQF
TRBJ2-2,-,TRBV5-1,ASNGVGQPNTGELF
TRBJ2-5,-,TRBV6-5,ASSPEGGGETQY
TRBJ1-6,-,TRBV13,ASSIRSYNSPLH
TRBJ1-6,TRBD1,TRBV9,ASSVMTGGSPLH
TRBJ1-5,TRBD1,TRBV7-2,ASSFGGTAYSNQPQH
TRBJ1-1,-,TRBV19,ASKFNRGTEAF
TRBJ2-3,TRBD2,TRBV4-2,ASSQDSSSGGRDTQY
TRBJ2-1,-,TRBV15,ATSRELKIPYNEQF
TRBJ2-5,-,TRBV25-1,ASSWRSQETQY
TRBJ2-3,TRBD2,TRBV7-9,SSSPRAGGLTDTQY
TRBJ2-1,-,TRBV6-6,ASSQQGHEQF
TRBJ2-7,-,TRBV6-1,ASRAGLTYEQY
TRBJ2-2,TRBD2,TRBV7-6,ASSLASGGNAGELF
TRBJ2-5,TRBD2,TRBV5-4,ASSWTSGEPRETQY
TRBJ1-6,TRBD1,TRBV7-9,ASSLGTGTLNSPLH
TRBJ1-5,TRBD1,TRBV4-2,ASSLGDRGLGQPQH